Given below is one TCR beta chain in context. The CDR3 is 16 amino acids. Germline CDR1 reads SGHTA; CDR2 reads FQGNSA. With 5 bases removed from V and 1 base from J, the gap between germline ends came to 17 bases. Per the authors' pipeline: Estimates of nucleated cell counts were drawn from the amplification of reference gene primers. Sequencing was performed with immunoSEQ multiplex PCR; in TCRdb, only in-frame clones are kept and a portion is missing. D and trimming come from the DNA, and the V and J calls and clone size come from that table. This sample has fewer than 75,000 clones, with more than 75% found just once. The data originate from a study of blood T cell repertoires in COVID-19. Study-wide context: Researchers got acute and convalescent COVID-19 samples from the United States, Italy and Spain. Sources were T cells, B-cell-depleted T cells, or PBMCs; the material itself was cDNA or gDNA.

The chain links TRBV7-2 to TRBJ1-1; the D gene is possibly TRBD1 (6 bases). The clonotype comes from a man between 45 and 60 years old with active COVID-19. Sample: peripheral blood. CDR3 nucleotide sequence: TGTGCCAGCAGCCGCGGGCAGGGGCGCTCGAACACTGAAGCTTTCTTT. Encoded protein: CASSRGQGRSNTEAFF.